The 28 T cell receptor beta chains below come from one sample, sequenced in a study of early T cells in non-severe SARS-CoV-2 infection. TCRdb called the 5' RACE reads again in MiXCR, with one record for every CDR3 protein. This sample has some 96,000 distinct CDR3 sequences, with approximately 13% found just once. Sequencing was performed on whole blood. The receptors were sampled from an adult who was a healthcare worker with PCR-confirmed SARS-CoV-2 infection or an uninfected control (not recorded which).

J is TRBJ1-6 and V is TRBV11-2, with D possibly TRBD1 on 6 matching bases. In germline, CDR1 is SGHAT, CDR2 FQNNGV. CDR3 length: 15 residues. Trimming removed 5 bases at V and 5 bases at J, with 13 bases between. The CDR3 here is CASSRQGNDNSPLHF. The CDR3 region has the DNA TGTGCCAGCAGCCGCCAGGGGAACGATAATTCACCCCTCCACTTT.

This clonotype appeared many times. The chain employs TRBV5-4 and TRBJ2-7, with D maybe TRBD1 (5 bases). The CDR3 runs to 13 residues. Deletions cut 4 bases from V and 2 bases from J, with 10 bases between. CDR1 SGHNT and CDR2 YYREEE come from the germline V gene (reference sequence). CDR3 amino acids: CASSQDIAYEQYF. CDR3 DNA: TGTGCCAGCAGCCAGGACATCGCCTACGAGCAGTACTTC.

This clonotype has a handful of counts. The rearrangement uses TRBV11-2 and TRBJ2-7; 8 bases match TRBD2. The germline CDR1 and CDR2 sequences are SGHAT and FQNNGV. CDR3 length equals 16 residues. V lost 6 bases, J lost 5 bases, and 15 bases stayed unmatched. DNA for the CDR3: TGTGCCAGCAGTCCGTGGGACCGGGGGGGGCCGGACGAGCAGTACTTC. This codes for CASSPWDRGGPDEQYF.

This sequence joins TRBV11-2 and TRBJ1-5, with D possibly TRBD1 on 6 matching bases. Germline assignment: CDR1 SGHAT and CDR2 FQNNGV. The CDR3 contains 16 residues. The V gene lost 5 bases and the J gene lost 3 bases, with 17 bases spanning the gap. The chain's CDR3 is CASSPAGARNNQPQHF. CDR3 DNA sequence: TGTGCCAGCAGCCCTGCGGGGGCAAGAAACAATCAGCCCCAGCATTTT.

The chain carries TRBV6-2 or TRBV6-3 and TRBJ2-7; 7 bases line up with TRBD1. Germline assignment: CDR1 MNHEY and CDR2 SVGEGT. The CDR3 consists of 14 residues. The J segment lost 12 bases and the V segment lost 5 bases, leaving 16 bases of the junction unmatched. This CDR3 reads CASSRRDSRSRGYF. The DNA for the CDR3 is TGTGCCAGCAGTCGCCGGGACAGTCGGTCCCGGGGGTACTTC.

This clonotype appeared many times. V and J are TRBV7-9 and TRBJ2-7, with 9 bases matching TRBD1. This CDR3 is built from 16 residues. V was pared by 5 bases and J by 5 bases, with 13 bases of the junction left unmatched. Germline CDR1 and CDR2: SEHNR and FQNEAQ (reference sequence). The CDR3 loop reads CASSQNTGTGFHEQYF. As DNA, the CDR3 is TGTGCCAGCAGCCAGAATACCGGGACAGGGTTTCACGAGCAGTACTTC.

The rearrangement joins TRBV20-1 to TRBJ1-2; D remains ambiguous. The CDR3 length is 12 residues. V shed 5 bases and J shed 2 bases, with 9 bases lying between them. Germline-derived CDR1 and CDR2 are DFQATT and SNEGSKA (reference sequence). CDR3 sequence (DNA): TGCAGTGCTCAACGTGGGAACTATGGCTACACCTTC. Protein: CSAQRGNYGYTF.

The J gene is TRBJ2-3, the V gene TRBV11-1; 10 bases agree with TRBD1. V was clipped by 5 bases and J by 1 base; unmatched bases: 3. The CDR3 runs to 15 residues. Germline values: CDR1 SGHAT, CDR2 FQDESV (reference sequence). The DNA of the CDR3 is TGTGCCAGCAGCCCGGACAGGGGGGGCACAGATACGCAGTATTTT. Amino acids: CASSPDRGGTDTQYF.

This chain's CDR3 is CSVSTPGWDGYTF. The CDR3 DNA reads TGCAGCGTTTCCACTCCCGGCTGGGATGGCTACACCTTC. This chain connects TRBV29-1 to TRBJ1-2; unclear D gene. This CDR3 region has 13 residues. Looked up from germline, CDR1 is SQVTM and CDR2 is ANQGSEA. The V gene lost 5 bases and the J gene lost 6 bases, with 16 bases spanning the gap.

In nucleotides, the CDR3 is TGTGCCAGCAGCTCCCCTTACACTGAAGCTTTCTTT. This translates into CASSSPYTEAFF. The chain recombines TRBV7-9 with TRBJ1-1; no firm D call. The CDR3 consists of 12 residues. CDR1 and CDR2 (germline): SEHNR, FQNEAQ (reference sequence). Between the trimmed V and J ends, which lost 4 bases and 3 bases, there was a span of 6 bases.

The rearrangement joins TRBV20-1 to TRBJ1-1; D is uncertain. The V end was cut by 0 bases, the J end by 1 base, with 0 bases between. This CDR3 is built from 11 residues. Germline CDR1 is DFQATT and CDR2 is SNEGSKA (reference sequence). CDR3 residues: CSARENTEAFF. Written as DNA, the CDR3 is TGCAGTGCTAGAGAGAACACTGAAGCTTTCTTT.

The sample holds many counts of this clonotype. V and J are TRBV28 and TRBJ2-2; TRBD2 matches 8 bases. Unmatched junction bases numbered 0, after V lost 3 bases and J lost 3 bases. From germline, CDR1 is MDHEN and CDR2 SYDVKM. The CDR3 is 14 amino acids. The CDR3 reads CASSFGGDTGELFF. In nucleotides, the CDR3 is TGTGCCAGCAGTTTCGGGGGGGACACCGGGGAGCTGTTTTTT.

The genes are TRBV12-3 or TRBV12-4 and TRBJ2-5; 8 bases match TRBD1. The V segment lost 5 bases and the J segment 2 bases; nucleotides outside the gene matches: 7. The CDR3 contains 15 residues. In DNA, the CDR3 is TGTGCCAGCAGTACGGGACAGGATCGACAAGAGACCCAGTACTTC. This encodes CASSTGQDRQETQYF.

CDR3 sequence reads: CASSFTPAREQFF. CDR3 DNA sequence: TGTGCCAGCAGTTTTACCCCGGCAAGGGAGCAGTTCTTC. The rearrangement joins TRBV28 to TRBJ2-1; D gene unclear. The CDR3 has 13 residues. CDR1 MDHEN and CDR2 SYDVKM come from the germline V gene. Trimming took 3 bases from V and 10 from J, leaving 13 bases between them.

The chain carries TRBV9 and TRBJ2-1; D is unclear. Trimming shortened V by 0 bases and J by 0 bases, and 7 bases separated the two germline ends. Germline-derived CDR1 and CDR2 are SGDLS and YYNGEE. This CDR3 has 15 amino acids. This CDR3 is CASSVGVSSYNEQFF. The CDR3 nucleotides read TGTGCCAGCAGCGTAGGAGTCAGCTCCTACAATGAGCAGTTCTTC. The complete variable domain, with remaining parts taken from reference TRBV9 and TRBJ2-1, reads DSGVTQTPKHLITATGQRVTLRCSPRSGDLSVYWYQQSLDQGLQFLIQYYNGEERAKGNILERFSAQQFPDLHSELNLSSLELGDSALYFCASSVGVSSYNEQFFGPGTRLTVL.

This clonotype showed up many times. This chain connects TRBV3-1 to TRBJ2-3; 7 bases align to TRBD2. CDR1 is LGHDT, CDR2 YNNKEL, per germline (reference sequence). The V segment lost 10 bases and the J segment 7 bases; nucleotides outside the gene matches: 11. CDR3 size: 13 residues. The CDR3 nucleotides are TGTGCCACCTCACCCGGGGGGAGAAATACGCAGTATTTT. This encodes CATSPGGRNTQYF.

This clonotype was seen repeatedly, ten times or more. The chain recombines TRBV7-8 with TRBJ1-1; D ambiguous. This CDR3 spans 12 amino acids. Trimming took 5 bases from V and 3 from J, leaving 7 bases between them. Germline V gene data show CDR1 as SGHVS and CDR2 as FQNEAQ. CDR3 coding DNA: TGTGCCAGCAGCGCCTTGCACACTGAAGCTTTCTTT. Its protein product is CASSALHTEAFF.

This clonotype was recorded at least ten times. The chain uses TRBV9 and TRBJ2-3; perhaps TRBD1 as D (6 bases). V lost 0 bases to trimming and J lost 4 bases, with 15 bases between them. The germline V gene encodes CDR1 SGDLS and CDR2 YYNGEE. This CDR3 comprises 16 residues. The CDR3 DNA sequence: TGTGCCAGCAGCGTAGGTTCAGGACAGCGCCCAGATACGCAGTATTTT. Translating it yields CASSVGSGQRPDTQYF.

On this clonotype: An end of the junction differs from the germline gene, which may be a read error. The V call is TRBV4-2, the J call TRBJ2-7; D may be TRBD2 (7 bases). The CDR3 extends over 15 amino acids. CDR1 is LGHNA, CDR2 YNFKEQ, per germline. The CDR3 loop is CASGQEGGQAYEQYF. In DNA form, the CDR3 reads TGTGCCAGCGGCCAAGAGGGGGGGCAGGCCTACGAGCAGTACTTC.

The chain is built from TRBV18 and TRBJ2-7; TRBD1 matches at 7 bases. The CDR3 is 14 amino acids. Germline trimming cut 0 bases from V and 5 bases from J; bases unmatched to any gene: 4. The germline V gene encodes CDR1 KGHSH and CDR2 LQKENI. The DNA for the CDR3 is TGTGCCAGCTCACCACCAGACAGGGTACACGAGCAGTACTTC. It yields the protein CASSPPDRVHEQYF.

This clonotype appeared a few times. V gene TRBV6-2 or TRBV6-3 combines with J gene TRBJ2-2, with D uncertain. The CDR3 is 13 amino acids. Germline V CDR1 and CDR2: MNHEY, SVGEGT. V was shortened by 4 bases and J by 10 bases, with 13 bases between the two germline ends. CDR3 DNA sequence: TGTGCCAGCAGTTTGTGGTGGGGTGAGGAGCTGTTTTTT. Protein product: CASSLWWGEELFF.

This chain connects TRBV11-2 to TRBJ1-1, with TRBD1 matching over 8 bases. With 4 bases clipped from V and 1 base from J, the junction kept 5 bases outside the gene matches. The CDR3 is 15 residues long. Germline assignment: CDR1 SGHAT and CDR2 FQNNGV. The CDR3 loop reads CASSSLTGANTEAFF. CDR3 in DNA: TGTGCCAGCAGCTCCCTGACAGGGGCGAACACTGAAGCTTTCTTT.

This clonotype was counted ten times or more. The genes are TRBV20-1 and TRBJ2-1; 11 nucleotides line up with TRBD1. The CDR3 extends over 14 amino acids. V lost 3 bases and J lost 6; bases outside the gene matches: 4. CDR1 DFQATT and CDR2 SNEGSKA come from the germline V gene (reference sequence). Written as DNA, the CDR3 is TGCAGTGCTAGTCGTGGGACAGGGGGCAATGAGCAGTTCTTC. As protein: CSASRGTGGNEQFF.

This clonotype was counted a few times. This chain connects TRBV5-1 to TRBJ2-5; D unclear. Trimming shortened V by 0 bases and J by 4 bases, and 4 bases separated the two germline ends. CDR1 and CDR2 from the germline V gene are SGHRS and YFSETQ. The CDR3 contains 12 residues. The CDR3 sequence is CASSLGVETQYF. The DNA of the CDR3 is TGCGCCAGCAGCTTGGGGGTAGAGACCCAGTACTTC.

V is TRBV7-3 and J is TRBJ1-6; D is ambiguous. CDR1 and CDR2 from the germline V gene are SGHTA and FQGTGA. With 1 base removed from V and 9 bases from J, the gap between germline ends came to 7 bases. CDR3 size: 13 residues. The CDR3 sequence: CASSLNLGSPLHF. The CDR3 bases are TGTGCCAGCAGCTTAAACCTGGGTTCACCCCTCCACTTT.

The chain joins TRBV2 to TRBJ1-1; the match to TRBD1 covers 8 bases. The V gene end was trimmed by 3 bases and the J gene end by 4 bases; junction bases not matched to a gene: 1. This CDR3 is built from 13 residues. CDR1 and CDR2 (germline): SNHLY, FYNNEI. The CDR3 coding sequence is TGTGCCAGCAGTGACAGGGGGCCCACTGAAGCTTTCTTT. Its translation is CASSDRGPTEAFF.

The J gene is TRBJ1-2, the V gene TRBV28, with a tentative D call TRBD1 (6 bases). CDR1 is MDHEN and CDR2 is SYDVKM in the germline V gene. CDR3 length: 15 amino acids. The ends were cut back, 4 bases at V and 4 bases at J, with 16 bases in the middle. The CDR3 nucleotides are TGTGCCAGCAGTTGGAACAGGGAAGCACCCTATGGCTACACCTTC. Translated, it gives CASSWNREAPYGYTF.

The table lists this clonotype with a few counts. The chain employs TRBV28 and TRBJ1-2; TRBD1 matches at 10 bases. This CDR3 comprises 15 residues. V was clipped by 1 base and J by 4 bases; unmatched bases: 3. CDR1 is MDHEN and CDR2 is SYDVKM in the germline V gene. CDR3 bases: TGTGCCAGCAGTTTATCCCGGACAGGGGGCTATGGCTACACCTTC. Translated, it gives CASSLSRTGGYGYTF.